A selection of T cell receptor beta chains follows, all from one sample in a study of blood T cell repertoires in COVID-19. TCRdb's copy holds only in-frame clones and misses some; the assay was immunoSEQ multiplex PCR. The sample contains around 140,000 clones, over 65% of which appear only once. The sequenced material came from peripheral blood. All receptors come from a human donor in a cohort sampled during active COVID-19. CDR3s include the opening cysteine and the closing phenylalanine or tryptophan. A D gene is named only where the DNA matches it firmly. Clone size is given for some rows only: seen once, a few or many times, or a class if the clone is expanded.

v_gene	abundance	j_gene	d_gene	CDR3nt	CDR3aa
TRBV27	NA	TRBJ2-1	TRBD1	TGTGCCAGCAGTAGCCGGCAGGGGGCGCGAAATGAGCAGTTCTTC	CASSSRQGARNEQFF
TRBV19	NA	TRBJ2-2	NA	TGTGCCAGTAGTATCTACACCGGGGAGCTGTTTTTT	CASSIYTGELFF
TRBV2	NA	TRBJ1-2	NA	TGTGCCAGCAGTGTACAGGGCCCCAACTATGGCTACACCTTC	CASSVQGPNYGYTF
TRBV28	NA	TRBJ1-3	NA	TGTGCCAGCAGCTTCAGTACCTTACGCCTCAGCTCTGGAAACACCATATATTTT	CASSFSTLRLSSGNTIYF
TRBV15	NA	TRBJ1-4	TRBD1	TGTGCCACCAGCAGAGACCCCCAGGGGGAGGTGCTGTTTTTT	CATSRDPQGEVLFF
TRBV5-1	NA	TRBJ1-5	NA	TGCGCCAGCAGCCCAGGGGATCGGGGGGGCAATCAGCCCCAGCATTTT	CASSPGDRGGNQPQHF
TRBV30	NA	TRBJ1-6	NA	TGTGCCTGGAGCGCCGCGGCCGGCTGGGATAATTCACCCCTCCACTTT	CAWSAAAGWDNSPLHF
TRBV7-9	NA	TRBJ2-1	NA	TGTGCCAGCAGCTTAGACGTATCGGGGAATGAGCAGTTCTTC	CASSLDVSGNEQFF
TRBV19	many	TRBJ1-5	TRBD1	TGTGCCAGCACAGGGGGCGGATCGTCGGGCAATCAGCCCCAGCATTTT	CASTGGGSSGNQPQHF
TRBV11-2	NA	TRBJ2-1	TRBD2	TGTGCCAGCAGCTCTAGCGGGAGTCGGGCCAATGAGCAGTTCTTC	CASSSSGSRANEQFF
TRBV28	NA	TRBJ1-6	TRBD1	TGTGCCAGCAGCCCCCGGACAGGGCTAGATAATTCACCCCTCCACTTT	CASSPRTGLDNSPLHF
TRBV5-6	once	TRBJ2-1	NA	TGTGCCAGCAGCTTGGACAGCCAGCAGTTCTTC	CASSLDSQQFF
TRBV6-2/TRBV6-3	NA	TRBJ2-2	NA	TGTGCCAGCAGTTACGAAGCGGTAGCGAACACCGGGGAGCTGTTTTTT	CASSYEAVANTGELFF
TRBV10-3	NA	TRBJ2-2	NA	TGTGCCATCGGGCCAGATACCGGGGAGCTGTTTTTT	CAIGPDTGELFF
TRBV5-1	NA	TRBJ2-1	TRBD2	TGCGCCAGCAGAGCCGGGGGGGCGGAGTTCAGTGAGCAGTTCTTC	CASRAGGAEFSEQFF
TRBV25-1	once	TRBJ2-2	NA	TGTGCCAGCAGTGGACAGAACACCGGGGAGCTGTTTTTT	CASSGQNTGELFF
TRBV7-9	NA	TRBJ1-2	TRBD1	TGTGCCAGCAGCTTAGTAGTAGGGGACAGGTTGATCTATGGCTACACCTTC	CASSLVVGDRLIYGYTF
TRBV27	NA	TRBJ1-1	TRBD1	TGTGCCAGCAGTTCTCTAGGGACAGGGAAAGCTTTCTTT	CASSSLGTGKAFF
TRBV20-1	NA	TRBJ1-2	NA	TGCAGTGCTAGTGGACACGTCTATGGCTACACCTTC	CSASGHVYGYTF
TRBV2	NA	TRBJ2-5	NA	TGTGCCCGCCGTGCGAGCGGACAAGAGACCCAGTACTTC	CARRASGQETQYF
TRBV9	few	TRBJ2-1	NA	TGTGCCAGCAGCGTAGCAGGGGCAGGTGAGCAGTTCTTC	CASSVAGAGEQFF
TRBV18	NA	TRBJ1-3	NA	TGTGCCAGCGTGGAGAGCTCTGGAAACACCATATATTTT	CASVESSGNTIYF
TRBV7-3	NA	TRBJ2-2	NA	TGTGCCAGCAGCTTAGGCCGAGAGGCGAACACCGGGGAGCTGTTTTTT	CASSLGREANTGELFF
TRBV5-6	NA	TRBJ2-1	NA	TGTGCCAGCAGCTTTGGCCTAACGGACAGCTCCTACAATGAGCAGTTCTTC	CASSFGLTDSSYNEQFF
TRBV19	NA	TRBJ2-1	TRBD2	TGTGCCAGTAGTCCAAGCTGGACTAGACAGTTCTTC	CASSPSWTRQFF
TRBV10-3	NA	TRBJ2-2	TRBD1	TGTGCCATCAGTCCTGACAGGGGCGCGAACACCGGGGAGCTGTTTTTT	CAISPDRGANTGELFF
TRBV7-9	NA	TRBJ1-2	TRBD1	TGTGCCAGCAGCGCCGGGACAGGACCTACTAACTATGGCTACACCTTC	CASSAGTGPTNYGYTF
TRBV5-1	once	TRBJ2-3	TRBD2	TGCGCCAGCAGCTTGGGGCCCACTAGCGGCTCCACAGATACGCAGTATTTT	CASSLGPTSGSTDTQYF
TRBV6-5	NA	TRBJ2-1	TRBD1	TGTGCCAGCACCCGGACAGGGAGCAATGAGCAGTTCTTC	CASTRTGSNEQFF
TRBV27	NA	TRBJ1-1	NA	TGTGCCAGCAGGGTAACAGGTAGGGGTGGGAACACTGAAGCTTTCTTT	CASRVTGRGGNTEAFF
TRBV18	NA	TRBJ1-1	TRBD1	TGTGCCAGCTCACCCAGCGGGGGACAGGGGGCTAAAGCTTTCTTT	CASSPSGGQGAKAFF
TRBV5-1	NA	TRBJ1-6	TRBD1	TGCGCCAGCAGCTCCCAGGGGGATAATTCACCCCTCCACTTT	CASSSQGDNSPLHF
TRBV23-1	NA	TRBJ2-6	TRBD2	TGCGCCAGCAGTCAACCCCGACTAGCGGGAACCCCGGGGGCCTACTCTGGGGCCAACGTCCTGACTTTC	CASSQPRLAGTPGAYSGANVLTF
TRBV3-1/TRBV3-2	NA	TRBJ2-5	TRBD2	TGTGCCAGCAGCCCGGGACTAGCGGGAGTTGGAGAGACCCAGTACTTC	CASSPGLAGVGETQYF
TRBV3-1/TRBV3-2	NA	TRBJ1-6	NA	TGTGCCAGCAGCCAATTTCCTACGAGGAAGCGGGATAATTCACCCCTCCACTTT	CASSQFPTRKRDNSPLHF
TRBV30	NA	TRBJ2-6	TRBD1	TGTGCCTGGTACAGGGGCTCTGGGGCCAACGTCCTGACTTTC	CAWYRGSGANVLTF
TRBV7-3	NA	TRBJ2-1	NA	TGTGCCAGCAGCTTAGCGGTGACGTCCTACAATGAGCAGTTCTTC	CASSLAVTSYNEQFF
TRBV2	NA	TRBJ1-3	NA	TGTGCCAGCAGTGGACCGGACAGAAGTAACTCTTTCTCTGGAAACACCATATATTTT	CASSGPDRSNSFSGNTIYF
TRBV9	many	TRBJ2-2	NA	TGTGCCAGCAGCGGACACACCACCGGGGAGCTGTTTTTT	CASSGHTTGELFF
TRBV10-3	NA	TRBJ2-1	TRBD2	TGTGCCATCAGTGAGAGCGGGAGTGAGCAGTTCTTC	CAISESGSEQFF
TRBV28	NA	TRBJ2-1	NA	TGTGCCAGCAGTTTCAGGGGGAGGTACAATGAGCAGTTCTTC	CASSFRGRYNEQFF
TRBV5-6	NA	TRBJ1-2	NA	TGTGCCAGCAGCCACCCGACAGTTAACTATGGCTACACCTTC	CASSHPTVNYGYTF
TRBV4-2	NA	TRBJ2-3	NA	TGTGCCAGCAGCCAAACCATCGGAGGCGACGATACGCAGTATTTT	CASSQTIGGDDTQYF
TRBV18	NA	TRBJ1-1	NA	TGTGCCAGCCGCGACAGCCCGAACACTGAAGCTTTCTTT	CASRDSPNTEAFF
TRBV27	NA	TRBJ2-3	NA	TGTGCCAGCAGGGACCCCCCCTTGGGTTCAAGGGGAGATACGCAGTATTTT	CASRDPPLGSRGDTQYF
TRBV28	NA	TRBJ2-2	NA	TGTGCCAGCAGTTTATGGGGTCGGGAAACCGGGGAGCTGTTTTTT	CASSLWGRETGELFF
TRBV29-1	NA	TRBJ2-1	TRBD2	TGCAGCGTTGATGGTGTAGCGGGAGTTGGCAATGAGCAGTTCTTC	CSVDGVAGVGNEQFF
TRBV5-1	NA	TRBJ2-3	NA	TGCGCCAGCAGCTTGGCCCAGGGGAATACGCAGTATTTT	CASSLAQGNTQYF
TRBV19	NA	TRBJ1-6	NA	TGTGCCAGTAGTCCGACGGGAGGTAATTCACCCCTCCACTTT	CASSPTGGNSPLHF
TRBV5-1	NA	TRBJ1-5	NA	TGCGCCAGCAGCTTGGCACACCTGGAGAAGAGCAATCAGCCCCAGCATTTT	CASSLAHLEKSNQPQHF
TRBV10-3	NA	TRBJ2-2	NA	TGTGCCATCGGGAGCGTTGACAGGTGGGAAGACGGGGAGCTGTTTTTT	CAIGSVDRWEDGELFF
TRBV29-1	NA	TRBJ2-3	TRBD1	TGCAGCGTTGACCACGGACAGGGGACAACAGATACGCAGTATTTT	CSVDHGQGTTDTQYF
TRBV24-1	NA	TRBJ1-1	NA	TGTGCCACCAGTGGATGGTATACCGGGAGCACTGAAGCTTTCTTT	CATSGWYTGSTEAFF